Each of the 13 T cell receptor beta chains below was sequenced from the same sample in a study of blood T cell repertoires in COVID-19. Generated by immunoSEQ multiplex PCR, the TCRdb table keeps only in-frame clones and is missing some. The data show about 440,000 clones, around 89% seen once. The sequenced material came from peripheral blood. Every receptor here comes from a woman aged 25-40 years with acute or convalescent COVID-19.

The CDR3 nucleotides read TGTGCCACCAGTCGGGACAGGGTGGGGACAGATACGCAGTATTTT. Translated: CATSRDRVGTDTQYF. V is TRBV24-1 and J is TRBJ2-3, with TRBD1 identical over 9 bases. Germline CDR1 reads KGHDR; CDR2 reads SFDVKD. J lost 3 bases, V lost 6 bases, and 6 bases had no gene match. The CDR3 covers 15 residues.

V and J are TRBV15 and TRBJ1-5, with D unclear. CDR1 is LNHNV and CDR2 is YYDKDF in the germline V gene (reference sequence). V lost 4 bases and J 0 bases, leaving 10 bases between the germline ends. The CDR3 is made up of 15 amino acids. The CDR3: CATSNRGGSNQPQHF. The CDR3, as DNA: TGTGCCACCAGCAATCGGGGAGGTAGCAATCAGCCCCAGCATTTT.

The chain has TRBV2 and TRBJ2-4; TRBD2 aligns across 14 bases. Germline loops: CDR1 SNHLY, CDR2 FYNNEI. J gave up 1 base and V 7 bases, and 6 bases lay outside the gene matches. CDR3 length equals 17 residues. As DNA, the CDR3 is TGTGCCAGCAAAGGACTAGCGGGGGGCGAGGCCAAAAACATTCAGTACTTC. Translating it yields CASKGLAGGEAKNIQYF.

This chain joins TRBV4-1 and TRBJ2-3; maybe TRBD2 (5 bases). The CDR3 length is 13 residues. CDR1 is MGHRA, CDR2 YSYEKL, per germline. Trimming cost V 1 base and J 6 bases, with 8 bases left between them. The CDR3 region is CASSQGGLDTQYF. Written as DNA, the CDR3 is TGCGCCAGCAGCCAAGGAGGGTTGGATACGCAGTATTTT.

This chain links TRBV24-1 with TRBJ2-1; no firm D call. Germline V gene lookup returns CDR1 KGHDR and CDR2 SFDVKD. The V and J ends lost 2 bases and 8 bases respectively, with 3 bases between them. The CDR3 has 11 amino acids. CDR3 in amino acids: CATSDSYEQFF. The CDR3 coding sequence is TGTGCCACCAGTGATTCATATGAGCAGTTCTTC.

This clone was counted a single time. The chain couples TRBV30 to TRBJ1-3; 7 nucleotides agree with TRBD1. CDR3 length: 12 amino acids. CDR1 GTSNPN and CDR2 SVGIG come from the germline V gene (reference sequence). Unmatched junction bases numbered 9, after V lost 8 bases and J lost 8 bases. CDR3 region: CAGDSPIYTIYF. In nucleotides, the CDR3 is TGTGCCGGGGACAGTCCAATCTACACCATATATTTT. The full variable domain, with the rest looked up from reference TRBV30 and TRBJ1-3, is SQTIHQWPATLVQPVGSPLSLECTVEGTSNPNLYWYRQAAGRGLQLLFYSVGIGQISSEVPQNLSASRPQDRQFILSSKKLLLSDSGFYLCAGDSPIYTIYFGEGSWLTVV.

The chain recombines TRBV11-2 with TRBJ2-2, with a weak D call TRBD2 (5 bases). The CDR3 is made up of 17 amino acids. Germline V gives CDR1 SGHAT, CDR2 FQNNGV. Trimming stripped 1 base from V and 3 bases from J, with 15 bases between. The CDR3 DNA follows: TGTGCCAGCAGCTTAGTCAATACGGGGATTTACACCGGGGAGCTGTTTTTT. Its translation is CASSLVNTGIYTGELFF.

This clone showed up just once. The V call is TRBV28, the J call TRBJ1-5, with TRBD1 matching over 9 bases. V lost 3 bases to trimming and J lost 6 bases; unmatched junction nucleotides: 9. The length of the CDR3 is 16 residues. The germline V gene encodes CDR1 MDHEN and CDR2 SYDVKM. This CDR3 reads CASSFSGTGNRQPQHF. CDR3 coding DNA: TGTGCCAGCAGTTTTTCCGGGACAGGGAACCGTCAGCCCCAGCATTTT.

The chain carries TRBV5-1 and TRBJ2-5, with TRBD1 matching over 9 bases. V gave up 0 bases and J gave up 4 bases; unmatched junction bases: 1. Germline V gene data show CDR1 as SGHRS and CDR2 as YFSETQ. The CDR3 extends over 14 amino acids. This CDR3 is CASSLGDRVETQYF. The CDR3 nucleotides are TGCGCCAGCAGCTTGGGGGACAGGGTAGAGACCCAGTACTTC.

This chain connects TRBV9 to TRBJ2-7; TRBD2 aligns across 7 bases. Losses at the gene ends were 4 bases for V and 5 bases for J; bases not matched to a gene: 12. The CDR3 runs to 15 residues. Looked up from germline, CDR1 is SGDLS and CDR2 is YYNGEE. The CDR3 here is CASSSKGEGYDEQYF. CDR3 coding DNA: TGTGCCAGCAGCTCCAAAGGGGAGGGGTACGACGAGCAGTACTTC.

The chain employs TRBV5-5 and TRBJ1-3; D gene uncertain. Trimming left V 4 bases short and J 0 bases short, with 14 bases between. This CDR3 is built from 16 residues. Germline CDR1 is SGHKS and CDR2 is YYEKEE (reference sequence). This CDR3 is CASSLTSALSGNTIYF. The CDR3 DNA reads as TGTGCCAGCAGCCTCACTAGTGCACTCTCTGGAAACACCATATATTTT.

V usage is TRBV19 and J usage is TRBJ1-6; D is possibly TRBD1 (5 bases). Germline CDR1 and CDR2: LNHDA and SQIVND (reference sequence). The V and J ends lost 5 bases and 8 bases respectively, with 16 bases between them. The CDR3 length is 15 residues. The CDR3 reads CASSYFMATDSPLHF. For the CDR3, the DNA is TGTGCCAGTAGTTACTTTATGGCGACAGATTCACCCCTCCACTTT.

The J gene is TRBJ1-1, the V gene TRBV24-1, with D unresolved. CDR1 and CDR2 (germline): KGHDR, SFDVKD. Trimming stripped 6 bases from V and 4 bases from J, with 8 bases between. The CDR3 length is 12 residues. The CDR3 nucleotides are TGTGCCACCAGTCCTGGTAGCACTGAAGCTTTCTTT. This encodes CATSPGSTEAFF.